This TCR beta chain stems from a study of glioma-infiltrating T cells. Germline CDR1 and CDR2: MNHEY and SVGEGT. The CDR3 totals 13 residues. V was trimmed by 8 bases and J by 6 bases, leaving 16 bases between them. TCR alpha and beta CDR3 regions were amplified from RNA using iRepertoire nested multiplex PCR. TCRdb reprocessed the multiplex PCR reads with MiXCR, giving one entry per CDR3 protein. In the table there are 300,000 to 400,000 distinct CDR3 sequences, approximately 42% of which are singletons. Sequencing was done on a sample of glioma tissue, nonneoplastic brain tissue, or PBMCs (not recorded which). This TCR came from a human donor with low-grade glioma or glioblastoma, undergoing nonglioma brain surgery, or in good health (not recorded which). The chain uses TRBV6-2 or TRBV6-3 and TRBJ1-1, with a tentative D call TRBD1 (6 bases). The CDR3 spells CASLGHTGPEAFF. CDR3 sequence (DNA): TGTGCCAGCTTGGGACATACGGGGCCTGAAGCTTTCTTT.